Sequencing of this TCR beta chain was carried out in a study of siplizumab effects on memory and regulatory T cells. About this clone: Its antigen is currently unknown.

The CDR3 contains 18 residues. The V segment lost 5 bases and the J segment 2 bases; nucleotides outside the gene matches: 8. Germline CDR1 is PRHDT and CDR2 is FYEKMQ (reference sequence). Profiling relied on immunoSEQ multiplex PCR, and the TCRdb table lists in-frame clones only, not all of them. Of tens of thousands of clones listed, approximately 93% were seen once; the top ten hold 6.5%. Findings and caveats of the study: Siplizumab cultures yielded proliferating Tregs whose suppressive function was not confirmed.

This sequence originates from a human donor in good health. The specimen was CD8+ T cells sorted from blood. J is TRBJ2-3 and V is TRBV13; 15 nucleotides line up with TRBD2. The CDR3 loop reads CASSQRGTSGGYTDTQYF. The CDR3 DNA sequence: TGTGCCAGCAGCCAACGAGGGACTAGCGGGGGGTACACAGATACGCAGTATTTT.